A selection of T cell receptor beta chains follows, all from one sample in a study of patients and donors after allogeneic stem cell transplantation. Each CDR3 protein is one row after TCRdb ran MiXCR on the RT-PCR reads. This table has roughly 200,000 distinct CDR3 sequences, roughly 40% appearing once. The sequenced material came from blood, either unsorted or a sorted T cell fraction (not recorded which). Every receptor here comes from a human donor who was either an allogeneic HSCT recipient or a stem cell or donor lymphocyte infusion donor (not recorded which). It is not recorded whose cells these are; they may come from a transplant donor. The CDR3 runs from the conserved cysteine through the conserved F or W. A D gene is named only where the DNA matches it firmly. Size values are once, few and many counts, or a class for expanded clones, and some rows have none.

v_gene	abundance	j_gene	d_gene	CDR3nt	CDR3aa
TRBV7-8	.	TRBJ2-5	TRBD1	TGTGCCAGCAGCCCCTGGACAGGGAGACAAGAGACCCAGTACTTC	CASSPWTGRQETQYF
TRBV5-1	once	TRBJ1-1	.	TGCGCCAGCAGCTTCGAGGGAATTTGGACTGAAGCTTTCTTT	CASSFEGIWTEAFF
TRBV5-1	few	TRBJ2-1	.	TGCGCCAGCAGCTTCGAATATTACAATGAGCAGTTCTTC	CASSFEYYNEQFF
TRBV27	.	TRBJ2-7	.	TGTGCCAGCAGTTTATCAGGTTACTACGAGCAGTACTTC	CASSLSGYYEQYF
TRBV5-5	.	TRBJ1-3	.	TGTGCCAGCAGCTTGGCCGGTGTTTCAGGAAACACCATATATTTT	CASSLAGVSGNTIYF
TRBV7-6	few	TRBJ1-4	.	TGTGCCAGCACCCGGTCGGGTGATGGAAAACTGTTTTTT	CASTRSGDGKLFF
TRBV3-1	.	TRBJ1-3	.	TGTGCCAGCAGCCAAGCAGGGAGGTCTGGAAACACCATATATTTT	CASSQAGRSGNTIYF
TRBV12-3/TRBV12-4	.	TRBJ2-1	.	TGTGCCAGCGCCACCAATGAGCAGTTCTTC	CASATNEQFF
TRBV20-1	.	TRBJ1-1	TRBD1	TGCAGTGCTCCGACAGGGGGGTACACTGAAGCTTTCTTT	CSAPTGGYTEAFF
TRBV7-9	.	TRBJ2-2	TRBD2	TGTGCCAGCAGCTTGGTATTAGCGGGAAGGAACTTCGGGGAGCTGTTTTTT	CASSLVLAGRNFGELFF
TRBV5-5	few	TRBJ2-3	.	TGTGCCAGCAGCCCCTGGACTCTCACAGATACGCAGTATTTT	CASSPWTLTDTQYF
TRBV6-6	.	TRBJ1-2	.	TGTGCCAGCAGCGGGAGGATCTATGGCTACACCTTC	CASSGRIYGYTF
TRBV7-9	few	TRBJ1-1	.	TGTGCCAGCAGCTTGGCAGGGATCTTGGATGAAGCTTTCTTT	CASSLAGILDEAFF
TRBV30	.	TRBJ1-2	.	TGTGCCTGGGAAGAGACCGAAGGCTACACCTTC	CAWEETEGYTF
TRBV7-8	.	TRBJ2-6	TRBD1	TGTGCCAGCAGCTCTTACAGGGGAGAGTTAGGAAAGGCCAACGTCCTGACTTTC	CASSSYRGELGKANVLTF